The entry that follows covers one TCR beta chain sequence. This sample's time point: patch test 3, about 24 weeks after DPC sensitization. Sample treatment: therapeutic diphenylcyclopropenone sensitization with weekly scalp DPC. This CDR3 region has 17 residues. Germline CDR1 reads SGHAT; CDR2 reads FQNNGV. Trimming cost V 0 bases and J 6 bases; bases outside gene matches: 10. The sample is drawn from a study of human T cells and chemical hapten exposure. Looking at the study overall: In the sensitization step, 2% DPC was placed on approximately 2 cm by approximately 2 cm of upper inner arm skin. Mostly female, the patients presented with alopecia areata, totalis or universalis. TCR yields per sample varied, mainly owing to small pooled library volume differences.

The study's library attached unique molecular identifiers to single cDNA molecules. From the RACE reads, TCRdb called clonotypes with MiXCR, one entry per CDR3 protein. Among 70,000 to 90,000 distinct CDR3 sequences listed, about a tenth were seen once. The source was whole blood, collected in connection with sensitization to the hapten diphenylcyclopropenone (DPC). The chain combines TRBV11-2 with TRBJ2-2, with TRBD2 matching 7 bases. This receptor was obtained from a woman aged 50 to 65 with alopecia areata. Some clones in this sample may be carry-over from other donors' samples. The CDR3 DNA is TGTGCCAGCAGCTTAGACGGTAGCGGGCACTTCCCCGGGGAGCTGTTTTTT. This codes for CASSLDGSGHFPGELFF.